This T cell receptor (beta chain) was retrieved from a study of blood T cells in healthy people across ages. Primed by a sample-barcoded 5' primer and a J-beta primer mix, a second PCR proceeded for about 6 to 11 cycles. TCRdb re-called the 5' RACE reads through MiXCR, storing one row per CDR3 protein. The sample has approximately 800,000 distinct CDR3 sequences, around 25% seen once. The CDR3 has 15 amino acids. Per the germline V gene, CDR1 is DFQATT and CDR2 is SNEGSKA (reference sequence). V lost 0 bases to trimming and J lost 14 bases, with 20 bases between them. These data also formed part of another study, on T cells of mothers and their children. That paper states: Per child, about 2.8 million TCR beta CDR3 reads were obtained, against over 9.5 million per mother.

Sequenced input: blood. This clonotype was sampled from a boy under 18 in good health. V usage is TRBV20-1 and J usage is TRBJ1-6; weak D call: TRBD1 (5 bases). The CDR3 spells CSARDPGGGEMTLHF. The CDR3 DNA is TGCAGTGCTAGAGATCCAGGCGGAGGGGAGATGACCCTCCACTTT.